This TCR beta chain was retrieved from a study of response to subunit inactivated influenza vaccine. TCRdb redid the calling of the RT-PCR reads with MiXCR, one entry per CDR3 protein. The table lists approximately 300,000 distinct CDR3 sequences, approximately 21% of them singletons. This clonotype was sampled from a man between 45 and 75 years old who received an inactivated influenza vaccine. Sequencing used PBMCs from blood, obtained less than 22 months after vaccination.

CDR3 region: CASSVEGQGGEQYF. CDR3 coding DNA: TGTGCCAGCAGCGTAGAGGGACAGGGAGGCGAGCAGTACTTC. This chain connects TRBV9 to TRBJ2-7; 9 bases agree with TRBD1. Losses at the gene ends were 0 bases for V and 6 bases for J; bases not matched to a gene: 4. The germline V gene encodes CDR1 SGDLS and CDR2 YYNGEE. The CDR3 contains 14 residues.